This TCR beta chain is drawn from a study of T cell changes during pregnancy in multiple sclerosis (dated by TCRdb to the late 2010s). General notes on the study: The study examined how the T cell repertoire changed over the course of pregnancy in women with multiple sclerosis.

From the cysteine up to the phenylalanine, the CDR3 has a length of 14 residues. Just the 42-base CDR3 DNA is kept, in frame starting at base 1. As concerns this clone: The target of this receptor is not known. The sample holds no much larger clone one base away, and base qualities are not on file.

Library preparation used the immunoSEQ multiplex PCR assay. TCRdb stores this immuneACCESS table with in-frame sequences only. Part of the clones is absent; in the studies checked, under half of the shortfall reflects unresolved V genes, and no reason is known for the rest. Recorded for this sample are about 60,000 clones; about 90% of them occurred a single time. Approximately 6.5% of the sample lies in the top ten. The rearrangement joined TRBV21-1 to TRBJ2-5; TRBD1 was called by the table and not checked on the DNA. TRBV21-1 is a pseudogene locus. Sequenced material: peripheral blood, taken in the third trimester of pregnancy. This receptor was taken from a female donor in good health, enrolled as a control in a pregnancy study. The encoded CDR3 is CASGPWQIQETQYF. Here is the DNA: TGTGCCAGCGGGCCTTGGCAGATCCAAGAGACCCAGTACTTC.